The clone carrying this T cell receptor (beta chain) was observed a handful of times. Its specificity is unknown. The sample originates from a study of cytomegalovirus exposure and HLA in healthy donors. The V gene lost 4 bases and the J gene lost 0 bases, with 13 bases spanning the gap. There are 15 residues in the CDR3. Per the germline V gene, CDR1 is SQVTM and CDR2 is ANQGSEA. Study-level points and caveats: The authors listed some 160 TCR beta chains as cytomegalovirus-associated. TCR beta sequences reportedly predicted most subjects' HLA-A and HLA-B alleles accurately. Versus the approximately 670-donor mean, an Asian-associated ancestry cluster reportedly showed fewer N-insertions in a later analysis.

Primers included in the PCR were 60 Vbeta and 13 Jbeta primers. The data were produced by immunoSEQ multiplex PCR, yet TCRdb's version contains in-frame clones alone and is incomplete. Of 100,000 to 150,000 clones listed, over 65% are singletons. Samples came from healthy bone marrow donors. The sequence came from a middle-aged man in good health and CMV-seronegative. The sample taken for sequencing was PBMCs. The genes are TRBV29-1 and TRBJ2-1; maybe TRBD1 (6 bases). The CDR3 nucleotides are TGCAGCGTTGGGGACATAGGGATCTCCTACAATGAGCAGTTCTTC. Encoded protein: CSVGDIGISYNEQFF.